Each of the 28 T cell receptor beta chains below was sequenced from the same sample in a study of beta chain features in type 1 diabetes. Study findings and constraints: Across all four CD4+ subsets, people with type 1 diabetes showed modestly shorter TCRB CDR3s.

Their specific antigens are unknown. The entirety of the isolated RNA underwent reverse transcription, so expressed TCRB transcripts were sequenced. The repertoire was sequenced with immunoSEQ multiplex PCR; TCRdb's copy has only in-frame clones and lacks some. The top ten hold about 0.019% of the sample, which has a few hundred thousand clones, around 13% seen once. The sequenced material came from naive CD4+ T cells from blood. The receptors here all came from a man aged 25-45 years with type 1 diabetes.

With regard to this clone: Distinct nucleotide sequences in the sample also encode this CDR3. J is TRBJ2-7 and V is TRBV2, with D possibly matching TRBD1 (5 bases). The V and J ends lost 2 bases and 3 bases respectively, with 8 bases between them. The CDR3 has 13 amino acids. Germline V gene lookup returns CDR1 SNHLY and CDR2 FYNNEI. CDR3: CASSERGSYEQYF. The CDR3 DNA reads TGTGCCAGCAGTGAAAGGGGCAGCTACGAGCAGTACTTC.

CDR3 DNA: TGTGCCAGCAGTTACTCCCCGACAGGAAGCACAGATACGCAGTATTTT. This gives the protein CASSYSPTGSTDTQYF. The chain has TRBV6-5 and TRBJ2-3; TRBD1 is a possible D gene (6 bases). The CDR3 is 16 residues long. The germline V gene has CDR1 MNHEY and CDR2 SVGAGI. The ends were cut back, 0 bases at V and 0 bases at J, with 10 bases in the middle.

CDR3 coding DNA: TGTGCCAGCAGCCGCGGGGTCAATCAGCCCCAGCATTTT. Its translation is CASSRGVNQPQHF. The rearrangement joins TRBV2 to TRBJ1-5; D uncertain. V lost 6 bases and J 3 bases, leaving 9 bases between the germline ends. The germline V gene encodes CDR1 SNHLY and CDR2 FYNNEI. The CDR3 has 13 residues.

This clone has more than one count but fewer than ten. This chain links TRBV1 with TRBJ2-7; the D call TRBD2 from the table was never checked on the DNA. TRBV1 is a documented pseudogene. The CDR3 loop spans 16 amino acids. CDR3 loop: CTSSHPDGDYSYEQYF. CDR3 bases: TGCACCAGCAGCCATCCCGATGGGGACTACTCCTACGAGCAGTACTTC.

This clone has just a few counts. This chain connects TRBV27 to TRBJ2-7, with TRBD2 matching 9 bases. This CDR3 has 15 amino acids. J gave up 7 bases and V 5 bases, and 12 bases lay outside the gene matches. Germline V lookup: CDR1 MNHEY, CDR2 SMNVEV (reference sequence). CDR3 bases: TGTGCCAGCAGTCAGACTAGCGGCGCAGTGCGTGAGCAGTACTTC. It codes for CASSQTSGAVREQYF.

This clone turned up a few times. This sequence joins TRBV11-1 and TRBJ2-1, with 13 nucleotides matching TRBD2. The germline V gene encodes CDR1 SGHAT and CDR2 FQDESV (reference sequence). This CDR3 has 16 amino acids. Trimming at V came to 5 bases and at J to 1 base, leaving 2 bases not matched to a gene. DNA for the CDR3: TGTGCCAGCAGCATGGGACTAGCGGGGTCCTACAATGAGCAGTTCTTC. It encodes CASSMGLAGSYNEQFF.

This clone has only one observation. This sequence joins TRBV19 and TRBJ1-1, with D possibly matching TRBD1 (5 bases). Germline CDR1 LNHDA, CDR2 SQIVND (reference sequence). This CDR3 is built from 17 residues. V lost 8 bases and J lost 6, with 28 bases in between. The CDR3 loop is CASSLVGRGEKTAEAFF. The CDR3 DNA is TGTGCCAGTTCCCTTGTTGGACGGGGGGAGAAAACCGCTGAAGCTTTCTTT.

This clone was recorded a few times. The chain has TRBV9 and TRBJ2-6; 7 bases align to TRBD2. Germline V gene data show CDR1 as SGDLS and CDR2 as YYNGEE. This CDR3 spans 18 amino acids. V lost 0 bases to trimming and J lost 0 bases; unmatched junction nucleotides: 6. The CDR3 nucleotides read TGTGCCAGCAGCGTAGGAGTAGCGGGTTACTCTGGGGCCAACGTCCTGACTTTC. Translation: CASSVGVAGYSGANVLTF.

The chain uses TRBV29-1 and TRBJ1-5, with TRBD1 identical over 7 bases. CDR1 is SQVTM, CDR2 ANQGSEA, per germline. The CDR3 contains 12 residues. CDR3: CSVGGQNQPQHF. CDR3 DNA: TGCAGTGTCGGGGGACAGAATCAGCCCCAGCATTTT.

The chain joins TRBV5-1 to TRBJ2-1; TRBD2 is a possible D gene (5 bases). This CDR3 spans 15 amino acids. The V gene lost 3 bases and the J gene lost 0 bases, with 10 bases spanning the gap. Germline CDR1 and CDR2: SGHRS and YFSETQ. CDR3 nucleotides: TGCGCCAGCAGCTCCGGGGATTCCTCCTACAATGAGCAGTTCTTC. It translates to CASSSGDSSYNEQFF.

In this sample, this clone turned up a few times. The rearrangement joins TRBV5-4 to TRBJ2-5, with D maybe TRBD1 (6 bases). Trimming removed 7 bases from V and 2 bases from J, with 12 bases in between. In germline, CDR1 is SGHNT, CDR2 YYREEE (reference sequence). The CDR3 runs 13 residues. CDR3 protein: CASWKDRQETQYF. The CDR3 DNA sequence: TGTGCCAGCTGGAAGGACAGACAAGAGACCCAGTACTTC.

The CDR3 coding sequence is TGTGCCAGCTCACCACAGGGACAGGGTAATCAGCCCCAGCATTTT. The encoded protein is CASSPQGQGNQPQHF. This chain joins TRBV18 and TRBJ1-5; 9 bases agree with TRBD1. Germline trimming cut 1 base from V and 4 bases from J; bases unmatched to any gene: 2. The CDR3 consists of 15 residues. From germline, CDR1 is KGHSH and CDR2 LQKENI.

This clone was detected only a few times. The CDR3 protein is CASGHSTSGKNEQFF. The DNA for the CDR3 is TGCGCCAGCGGCCACTCGACTAGCGGCAAGAATGAGCAGTTCTTC. The V and J genes are TRBV5-1 and TRBJ2-1, with 9 bases aligning to TRBD2. The CDR3 loop spans 15 amino acids. The V gene's germline CDR1 is SGHRS and CDR2 YFSETQ. The ends lost 7 bases at V and 7 bases at J; junction bases unmatched: 12.

The chain has TRBV10-3 and TRBJ2-5, with a weak D call TRBD2 (5 bases). V was pared by 10 bases and J by 2 bases, with 11 bases between. The germline V gene has CDR1 ENHRY and CDR2 SYGVKD. CDR3 length: 12 amino acids. The DNA for the CDR3 is TGTGCCACCTCCTGGGAGCAAGAGACCCAGTACTTC. The encoded protein is CATSWEQETQYF.

The chain links TRBV30 to TRBJ1-2; 7 bases match TRBD1. The V gene end was trimmed by 2 bases and the J gene end by 7 bases; junction bases not matched to a gene: 13. Germline CDR1 reads GTSNPN; CDR2 reads SVGIG (reference sequence). The CDR3 has 15 amino acids. The CDR3 DNA follows: TGTGCCTGGAGTCCCGCGACAGGGAAGGGGCCTGGCTACACCTTC. It specifies CAWSPATGKGPGYTF.

A few counts support this clone. The chain's CDR3 is CASSRSGGFRSYNEQFF. In DNA form, the CDR3 reads TGTGCCAGCAGTCGTAGCGGGGGGTTTCGCTCCTACAATGAGCAGTTCTTC. The rearrangement links TRBV2 to TRBJ2-1; 10 bases agree with TRBD2. Unmatched junction bases numbered 7, after V lost 5 bases and J lost 0 bases. Germline assignment: CDR1 SNHLY and CDR2 FYNNEI. This CDR3 contains 17 residues.

In this sample, this clone turned up a few times. This rearrangement joins TRBV2 to TRBJ2-1; 11 bases map to TRBD2. The CDR3 extends over 15 amino acids. The V segment lost 3 bases and the J segment 2 bases; nucleotides outside the gene matches: 0. Germline V gene sequence: CDR1 SNHLY, CDR2 FYNNEI. CDR3 DNA: TGTGCCAGCAGTGAGACTAGCGGGGCCTACAATGAGCAGTTCTTC. It is translated as CASSETSGAYNEQFF.

As for this clone: The same CDR3 can be traced to other DNA sequences in this sample. This chain joins TRBV5-1 and TRBJ1-1; TRBD1 might be the D (5 bases). The CDR3 sequence is 13 residues long. Germline loops: CDR1 SGHRS, CDR2 YFSETQ. Deletions cut 2 bases from V and 1 base from J, with 6 bases between. CDR3 sequence reads: CASSFTGNTEAFF. In nucleotides, the CDR3 is TGCGCCAGCAGCTTCACAGGGAACACTGAAGCTTTCTTT.

This clone was seen a handful of times. This chain joins TRBV15 and TRBJ1-2; 7 bases map to TRBD1. This CDR3 region has 14 residues. Germline CDR1 reads LNHNV; CDR2 reads YYDKDF (reference sequence). V shed 5 bases and J 4 bases; nucleotides not matched to a gene: 7. The CDR3 loop reads CATSLAAGGYGYTF. CDR3 bases: TGTGCCACCAGCTTAGCGGCAGGGGGCTATGGCTACACCTTC.

The V gene is TRBV1, the J gene TRBJ2-4; TRBD2 is taken as the D call from the table, unchecked against the DNA. TRBV1 is a documented pseudogene. The CDR3 is 16 amino acids. The CDR3 DNA reads TGCACCAGCAGCCAAGATAGGCGGTTAGCCAAAAACATTCAGTACTTC. This translates into CTSSQDRRLAKNIQYF.

This clone appeared a few times. The chain is built from TRBV4-2 and TRBJ2-7, with 11 bases that match TRBD2. Germline CDR1 reads LGHNA; CDR2 reads YNFKEQ. The CDR3 contains 16 residues. Trimming at V came to 3 bases and at J to 2 bases, leaving 6 bases not matched to a gene. CDR3 sequence (DNA): TGTGCCAGCAGCCAGGTTAGCGGGAGGGCCCCCTACGAGCAGTACTTC. This translates into CASSQVSGRAPYEQYF.

The rearrangement joins TRBV4-1 to TRBJ2-5, with D hard to call. The CDR3 length is 14 residues. Germline assignment: CDR1 MGHRA and CDR2 YSYEKL. Between the trimmed V and J ends, which lost 0 bases and 4 bases, there was a span of 9 bases. CDR3 nucleotide sequence: TGCGCCAGCAGCCAAGATCACCTAGTAGAGACCCAGTACTTC. Translated, it gives CASSQDHLVETQYF.

The rearrangement links TRBV7-2 to TRBJ2-5, with TRBD2 matching 7 bases. CDR1 is SGHTA, CDR2 FQGNSA, per germline. Trimming cost V 5 bases and J 2 bases; bases outside gene matches: 5. The CDR3 totals 14 residues. The CDR3 protein is CASSTERGQETQYF. In nucleotides, the CDR3 is TGTGCCAGCAGCACCGAGCGGGGACAAGAGACCCAGTACTTC. The full variable domain, in which reference TRBV7-2 and TRBJ2-5 provide the parts outside the CDR3, is GAGVSQSPSNKVTEKGKDVELRCDPISGHTALYWYRQSLGQGLEFLIYFQGNSAPDKSGLPSDRFSAERTGGSVSTLTIQRTQQEDSAVYLCASSTERGQETQYFGPGTRLLVL.

Only a few counts were recorded for this clone. The V gene is TRBV9, the J gene TRBJ1-2, with D perhaps matching TRBD1 (6 bases). CDR3 length: 17 amino acids. Trimming took off 1 base at V and 0 bases at J, with 16 bases between the two ends. The germline V gene encodes CDR1 SGDLS and CDR2 YYNGEE. The CDR3 DNA sequence: TGTGCCAGCAGCGTATATCCAGGGACACTACCTAACTATGGCTACACCTTC. This sequence encodes CASSVYPGTLPNYGYTF. Together with reference TRBV9 and TRBJ1-2, the CDR3 gives the full variable domain: DSGVTQTPKHLITATGQRVTLRCSPRSGDLSVYWYQQSLDQGLQFLIQYYNGEERAKGNILERFSAQQFPDLHSELNLSSLELGDSALYFCASSVYPGTLPNYGYTFGSGTRLTVV.

The rearrangement joins TRBV7-9 to TRBJ2-1; possible D gene TRBD2, 5 bases. The CDR3 contains 13 residues. Germline V gene sequence: CDR1 SEHNR, CDR2 FQNEAQ (reference sequence). V gave up 4 bases and J gave up 7 bases, with 11 bases separating them. CDR3 residues: CASSSTTGNEQFF. The CDR3 nucleotides read TGTGCCAGCAGCTCAACCACGGGAAATGAGCAGTTCTTC.

The sample holds a few counts of this clone. The V call is TRBV5-6, the J call TRBJ1-2, with D possibly matching TRBD1 (6 bases). Trimming removed 2 bases from V and 0 bases from J, with 11 bases in between. The length of the CDR3 is 15 residues. Germline V gene sequence: CDR1 SGHDT, CDR2 YYEEEE. The CDR3 DNA follows: TGTGCCAGCAGCTTTACGGACAGAGCTAACTATGGCTACACCTTC. This gives the protein CASSFTDRANYGYTF.

The V and J genes are TRBV4-1 and TRBJ2-5; D is unresolved. Trimming took 1 base from V and 1 from J, leaving 10 bases between them. Germline V gene sequence: CDR1 MGHRA, CDR2 YSYEKL. CDR3 length: 15 residues. Written as DNA, the CDR3 is TGCGCCAGCAGCCAAGTCGCGGCGGTCCAAGAGACCCAGTACTTC. This translates into CASSQVAAVQETQYF.

This clone was observed a few times. The rearrangement links TRBV6-4 to TRBJ2-3; TRBD2 agrees at 10 bases. The germline CDR1 and CDR2 sequences are MRHNA and SNTAGT. The CDR3 length is 14 residues. The J segment lost 6 bases and the V segment lost 5 bases, leaving 5 bases of the junction unmatched. DNA for the CDR3: TGTGCCAGCAGTACGTCTAGCGGGAGCGATACGCAGTATTTT. This gives the protein CASSTSSGSDTQYF.